Below, 13 T cell receptor beta chains from the same sample are listed, as sequenced in a study of CD8 T cells in ankylosing spondylitis. A single record per CDR3 protein comes from TCRdb applying MiXCR to the 5' RACE reads. The sample holds some 270,000 distinct CDR3 sequences, roughly 32% seen once. Source material: blood, either unsorted or a sorted T cell fraction (not recorded which). Source of these receptors: a male donor with ankylosing spondylitis or in good health (not recorded which).

This clonotype appeared a few times. The rearrangement uses TRBV20-1 and TRBJ2-3, with D possibly being TRBD1 or TRBD2 (5 bases each). CDR3 length: 12 amino acids. Germline V gene data show CDR1 as DFQATT and CDR2 as SNEGSKA (reference sequence). V was clipped by 6 bases and J by 0 bases, with 7 bases between them. CDR3 DNA: TGCAGTGCCTGGGACAGCACAGATACGCAGTATTTT. This translates into CSAWDSTDTQYF.

This chain uses TRBV18 with TRBJ2-2; D not certain. The CDR3 covers 14 residues. V shed 7 bases and J shed 1 base, with 10 bases lying between them. Germline lookup yields CDR1 KGHSH and CDR2 LQKENI. DNA for the CDR3: TGTGCCAGCTACGGCATCCTGAACACCGGGGAGCTGTTTTTT. This translates into CASYGILNTGELFF.

This clonotype came up a few times. This sequence joins TRBV20-1 and TRBJ1-1, with no clear D. The V gene lost 5 bases and the J gene lost 1 base, with 11 bases spanning the gap. CDR3 length: 13 amino acids. The germline V gene has CDR1 DFQATT and CDR2 SNEGSKA (reference sequence). The CDR3 spells CSAPPTANTEAFF. CDR3 DNA sequence: TGCAGTGCTCCCCCCACGGCGAACACTGAAGCTTTCTTT.

This clonotype showed up just a few times. This chain joins TRBV11-2 and TRBJ2-7; possibly TRBD1 for D (5 bases). Trimming cost V 6 bases and J 7 bases, with 19 bases left between them. The germline V gene encodes CDR1 SGHAT and CDR2 FQNNGV. The CDR3 spans 14 residues. CDR3 bases: TGTGCCAGCAGTTCGCCCTGGGGCCGACGGGAGCAGTACTTC. Its protein is CASSSPWGRREQYF.

This chain links TRBV20-1 with TRBJ2-3; tentative D call: TRBD2 (6 bases). The CDR3 extends over 14 amino acids. CDR1 is DFQATT and CDR2 is SNEGSKA in the germline V gene (reference sequence). Trimming cost V 0 bases and J 4 bases, with 11 bases left between them. This chain's CDR3 is CSARDVVAADTQYF. The CDR3 DNA is TGCAGTGCTAGAGATGTGGTAGCGGCAGATACGCAGTATTTT.

Written as DNA, the CDR3 is TGCAGTGCTAGAGCCCCGGGGGGGCGCCAAGAGACCCAGTACTTC. Encoded protein: CSARAPGGRQETQYF. This rearrangement joins TRBV20-1 to TRBJ2-5, with 8 bases aligning to TRBD2. This CDR3 is 15 amino acids long. V lost 1 base and J lost 1; bases outside the gene matches: 5. CDR1 DFQATT and CDR2 SNEGSKA come from the germline V gene (reference sequence).

The rearrangement uses TRBV12-3 or TRBV12-4 and TRBJ1-5; no clear D gene. Trimming took 7 bases from V and 0 from J, leaving 10 bases between them. This CDR3 is built from 14 residues. In DNA form, the CDR3 reads TGTGCCAGCAATCCTACAGATAGCAATCAGCCCCAGCATTTT. Protein sequence: CASNPTDSNQPQHF.

This clonotype was found a few times. This chain joins TRBV29-1 and TRBJ1-3, with D uncertain. This CDR3 contains 13 residues. Germline values: CDR1 SQVTM, CDR2 ANQGSEA. V lost 5 bases, J lost 3 bases, and 11 bases lay in between. The CDR3 region has the DNA TGCAGCGTTCTCGGACGCGATGGAAACACCATATATTTT. Amino acids: CSVLGRDGNTIYF.

V and J are TRBV5-5 and TRBJ2-5, with D unclear. Trimming removed 1 base from V and 0 bases from J, with 7 bases in between. Germline loops: CDR1 SGHKS, CDR2 YYEKEE (reference sequence). The CDR3 runs to 14 residues. As DNA, the CDR3 is TGTGCCAGCAGCTTGATCGAGTACCAAGAGACCCAGTACTTC. This gives the protein CASSLIEYQETQYF.

This clonotype showed up just a few times. This chain links TRBV20-1 with TRBJ2-3; the D gene could be TRBD1 or TRBD2 (5 bases each). The V and J ends lost 3 bases and 3 bases respectively, with 13 bases between them. This CDR3 is built from 14 residues. The germline V gene encodes CDR1 DFQATT and CDR2 SNEGSKA (reference sequence). In nucleotides, the CDR3 is TGCAGTGCTAGGGGGCCGGGGATGACAGATACGCAGTATTTT. Translated, it gives CSARGPGMTDTQYF.

The rearrangement joins TRBV7-9 to TRBJ2-5; D possibly matches TRBD1 or TRBD2 (5 bases each). Germline CDR1 reads SEHNR; CDR2 reads FQNEAQ (reference sequence). V lost 5 bases, J lost 1 base, and 11 bases lay in between. The CDR3 contains 14 residues. CDR3 region: CASSRDGIQETQYF. The CDR3 region has the DNA TGTGCCAGCAGCCGGGACGGTATCCAAGAGACCCAGTACTTC. Based on the CDR3 plus reference TRBV7-9 and TRBJ2-5, the full variable domain is DTGVSQNPRHKITKRGQNVTFRCDPISEHNRLYWYRQTLGQGPEFLTYFQNEAQLEKSRLLSDRFSAERPKGSFSTLEIQRTEQGDSAMYLCASSRDGIQETQYFGPGTRLLVL.

This clonotype was detected only a few times. The rearrangement links TRBV9 to TRBJ2-1; TRBD1 agrees at 10 bases. Trimming removed 0 bases from V and 10 bases from J; junction bases left unmatched: 7. The CDR3 is 15 amino acids. CDR1 SGDLS and CDR2 YYNGEE come from the germline V gene. Written as DNA, the CDR3 is TGTGCCAGCAGCGTAGGAGACAGGGGGCGAAGGGAGCAGTTCTTC. As protein: CASSVGDRGRREQFF.

This clonotype turned up a few times. This chain uses TRBV20-1 with TRBJ2-3; the D gene is possibly TRBD1 (6 bases). With 4 bases removed from V and 0 bases from J, the gap between germline ends came to 17 bases. The CDR3 loop spans 16 amino acids. Germline-derived CDR1 and CDR2 are DFQATT and SNEGSKA (reference sequence). The CDR3 bases are TGCAGTGCTAAGGCCCTAACAGGGCCCAGCACAGATACGCAGTATTTT. Its translation is CSAKALTGPSTDTQYF.